This T cell receptor (beta chain) appears in the sequencing data of a study of cytomegalovirus exposure and HLA in healthy donors. In the study overall: The study's early data release held roughly 91 million unique TCRs from HLA-typed donors. General study results and limits: In vitro work confirmed that a few CMV-associated chains recognize CMV antigens.

After removal of 7 bases from V and 1 base from J, the junction contained 13 bases not matched to a gene. Per germline, CDR1 SNHLY and CDR2 FYNNEI. CDR3 size: 17 residues. As regards this clone: Antigen specificity is unknown.

The PCR contained 60 Vbeta and 13 Jbeta primers. Profiled with immunoSEQ multiplex PCR; TCRdb holds only in-frame clones, not every one. The repertoire includes some 110,000 clones, more than 80% of them detected once, and 5% to 6.5% sits in the top ten. This receptor was taken from a man younger than 35 in good health and CMV-seronegative. This sequence joins TRBV2 and TRBJ1-1, with 9 nucleotides matching TRBD1. Sample: PBMCs. In DNA, the CDR3 is TGTGCCAGCACTTCGGGACAGGGCCCCAAATCGAACACTGAAGCTTTCTTT. This translates into CASTSGQGPKSNTEAFF. The variable domain in full, completed from reference TRBV2 and TRBJ1-1, reads EPEVTQTPSHQVTQMGQEVILRCVPISNHLYFYWYRQILGQKVEFLVSFYNNEISEKSEIFDDQFSVERPDGSNFTLKIRSTKLEDSAMYFCASTSGQGPKSNTEAFFGQGTRLTVV.